These T cell receptor beta chains were read from a single sample in a study of blood T cell repertoires in COVID-19. Data came from immunoSEQ multiplex PCR; TCRdb stores just in-frame clones and leaves some out. The data hold 250,000 to 300,000 clones, with approximately 87% observed a single time. The source material was peripheral blood. All receptors derive from a man in his 60s who had recovered from COVID-19. Each CDR3 is given without its conserved first and last residue. Fields, in order: V gene, clone size, J gene, CDR3 protein. Not every row has a clone size; where given, it reads once, few, many or a size class.

V gene: TRBV3-1/TRBV3-2; clone size: .; J gene: TRBJ2-7; CDR3 protein: ASSPPLAVYEQY
V gene: TRBV27; clone size: .; J gene: TRBJ2-2; CDR3 protein: ASSLLAGIAGELF
V gene: TRBV19; clone size: .; J gene: TRBJ2-5; CDR3 protein: ASSSGLAFRETQY
V gene: TRBV6-5; clone size: once; J gene: TRBJ2-7; CDR3 protein: ASSYSSGRSYEQY
V gene: TRBV9; clone size: .; J gene: TRBJ2-1; CDR3 protein: ASSRRGSGGHNEQF
V gene: TRBV4-1; clone size: .; J gene: TRBJ1-2; CDR3 protein: ASSQPNRGLNYGYT
V gene: TRBV5-1; clone size: .; J gene: TRBJ1-4; CDR3 protein: ASSYSQGFGEKLF
V gene: TRBV11-2; clone size: .; J gene: TRBJ2-3; CDR3 protein: ASSLIPTSGGPSTDTQY
V gene: TRBV11-3; clone size: .; J gene: TRBJ2-3; CDR3 protein: ASSRQGLSTDTQY
V gene: TRBV4-1; clone size: few; J gene: TRBJ1-5; CDR3 protein: ASSSGNQPQH
V gene: TRBV28; clone size: .; J gene: TRBJ1-2; CDR3 protein: ASRWTPPGYGYT
V gene: TRBV2; clone size: .; J gene: TRBJ1-6; CDR3 protein: ASSVQGHRLH
V gene: TRBV4-2; clone size: .; J gene: TRBJ2-3; CDR3 protein: ASSQGSGGGPDTQY
V gene: TRBV28; clone size: few; J gene: TRBJ1-2; CDR3 protein: ASSSPGQGFNGYT
V gene: TRBV18; clone size: .; J gene: TRBJ2-7; CDR3 protein: ASSRQGARYEQY
V gene: TRBV19; clone size: .; J gene: TRBJ2-1; CDR3 protein: ASTVASSYNEQF
V gene: TRBV6-5; clone size: .; J gene: TRBJ1-1; CDR3 protein: ASSYSTVNTEAF
V gene: TRBV5-1; clone size: .; J gene: TRBJ1-6; CDR3 protein: ASSLQGARNSPLH
V gene: TRBV29-1; clone size: .; J gene: TRBJ2-3; CDR3 protein: SVEWTLGQGLDTQY
V gene: TRBV14; clone size: .; J gene: TRBJ2-3; CDR3 protein: ASSLGGGSRKRTQY
V gene: TRBV2; clone size: .; J gene: TRBJ2-5; CDR3 protein: ASSVWSTGETQY
V gene: TRBV3-1/TRBV3-2; clone size: .; J gene: TRBJ1-4; CDR3 protein: ASSRDHDATAGKLF
V gene: TRBV5-1; clone size: .; J gene: TRBJ2-1; CDR3 protein: ASSLVGVRDNEQF
V gene: TRBV22-1; clone size: .; J gene: TRBJ1-2; CDR3 protein: PGSALLVRYGYT
V gene: TRBV6-4; clone size: .; J gene: TRBJ2-2; CDR3 protein: ASSASFGGNTGELF
V gene: TRBV5-1; clone size: .; J gene: TRBJ1-3; CDR3 protein: ASSSPEGGAGNTIY
V gene: TRBV5-4; clone size: .; J gene: TRBJ2-1; CDR3 protein: ASSLGLADSYNEQF
V gene: TRBV7-6; clone size: .; J gene: TRBJ2-7; CDR3 protein: ASSPYRVEQY
V gene: TRBV6-5; clone size: .; J gene: TRBJ1-5; CDR3 protein: ASSYGRNSNQPQH
V gene: TRBV9; clone size: few; J gene: TRBJ1-1; CDR3 protein: ASSADMMNTEAF
V gene: TRBV6-4; clone size: .; J gene: TRBJ2-2; CDR3 protein: ASSEQGRTGELF
V gene: TRBV29-1; clone size: .; J gene: TRBJ1-2; CDR3 protein: SVERVTGADGIPRGYT
V gene: TRBV19; clone size: .; J gene: TRBJ2-7; CDR3 protein: ASSRTGGSYEQY